This entry describes one TCR beta chain. What it binds is not known. The assay was immunoSEQ multiplex PCR, and TCRdb's table has in-frame clones only and misses some. Of some 50,000 clones listed, about 57% were seen once; the top ten hold around 30%. V lost 0 bases, J lost 13 bases, and 10 bases lay in between. CDR3 length equals 13 residues. Germline CDR1 reads SGHDN; CDR2 reads FVKESK. This entry comes from a study of cytotoxic CD8 clonotypes in ibrutinib-treated CLL. Regarding the study as a whole: Treatment left the uncommon public clonotypes either contracted or stable in frequency.

The source material was PBMCs, sampled after 24 months of ibrutinib treatment. The source of this sequence is a human donor with chronic lymphocytic leukemia. V is TRBV14 and J is TRBJ1-6, with D unclear. CDR3 in DNA: TGTGCCAGCAGCCAAGAGGCGCAGTCTCCCCTCCACTTT. Translating gives CASSQEAQSPLHF.